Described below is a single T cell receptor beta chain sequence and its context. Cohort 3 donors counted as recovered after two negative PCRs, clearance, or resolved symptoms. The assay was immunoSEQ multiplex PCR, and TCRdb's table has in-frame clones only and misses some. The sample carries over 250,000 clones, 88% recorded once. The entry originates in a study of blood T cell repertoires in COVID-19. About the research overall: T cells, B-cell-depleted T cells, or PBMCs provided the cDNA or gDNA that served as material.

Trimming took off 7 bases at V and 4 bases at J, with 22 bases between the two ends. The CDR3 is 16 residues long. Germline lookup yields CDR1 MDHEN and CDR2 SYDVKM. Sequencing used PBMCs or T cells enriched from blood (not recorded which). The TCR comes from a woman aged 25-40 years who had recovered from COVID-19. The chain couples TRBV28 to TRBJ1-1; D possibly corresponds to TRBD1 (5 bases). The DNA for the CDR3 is TGTGCCAGCATTACGAACCCGGGACTGCCCTTCACTGAAGCTTTCTTT. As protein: CASITNPGLPFTEAFF.